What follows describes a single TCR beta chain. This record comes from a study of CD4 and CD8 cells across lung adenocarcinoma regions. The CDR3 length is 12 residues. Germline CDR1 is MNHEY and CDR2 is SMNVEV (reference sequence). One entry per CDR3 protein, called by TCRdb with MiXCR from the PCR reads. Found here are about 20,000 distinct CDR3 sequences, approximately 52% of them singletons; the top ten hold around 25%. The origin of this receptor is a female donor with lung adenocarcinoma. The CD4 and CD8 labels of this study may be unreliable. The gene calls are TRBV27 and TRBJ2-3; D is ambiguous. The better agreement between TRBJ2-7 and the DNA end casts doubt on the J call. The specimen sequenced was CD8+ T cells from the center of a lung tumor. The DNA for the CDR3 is TGTGCCAGCCGTCGAGCCACAAATACGCAGTACTTC. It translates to CASRRATNTQYF.